Listed here are 14 T cell receptor beta chains from one sample, sequenced in a study of blood T cell repertoires in COVID-19. TCRdb's copy holds only in-frame clones and misses some; the assay was immunoSEQ multiplex PCR. This sample has about 200,000 clones; around 83% occur once, and the top ten carry over 7%. The sample consisted of peripheral blood. The receptors stem from an elderly woman with COVID-19, enrolled during active disease.

V gene TRBV7-8 combines with J gene TRBJ2-2; D perhaps matches TRBD2 (6 bases). Trimming removed 0 bases from V and 7 bases from J, with 12 bases in between. The CDR3 spans 15 residues. Germline CDR1 SGHVS, CDR2 FQNEAQ. This CDR3 reads CASSLARRGIGELFF. The CDR3 region has the DNA TGTGCCAGCAGCTTAGCCCGGAGGGGAATCGGGGAGCTGTTTTTT.

This chain's CDR3 is CASSLVPGVNTEAFF. As DNA, the CDR3 is TGCGCCAGCAGCTTGGTACCAGGGGTGAACACTGAAGCTTTCTTT. The gene calls are TRBV5-1 and TRBJ1-1; the D gene is possibly TRBD1 (6 bases). Trimming cost V 0 bases and J 0 bases, with 9 bases left between them. The CDR3 runs 15 residues. CDR1 SGHRS and CDR2 YFSETQ come from the germline V gene.

This clone was detected only once. The chain carries TRBV29-1 and TRBJ2-3, with TRBD2 identical over 8 bases. Germline V CDR1 and CDR2: SQVTM, ANQGSEA. CDR3 length: 16 residues. J was trimmed by 4 bases and V by 3 bases; bases with no gene match: 12. CDR3 residues: CSVEGKERESPDTQYF. CDR3 DNA: TGCAGCGTTGAGGGGAAGGAGCGGGAGTCCCCAGATACGCAGTATTTT.

The V call is TRBV28, the J call TRBJ1-5, with 8 bases lining up with TRBD1. CDR3 length equals 12 residues. J was trimmed by 12 bases and V by 2 bases; bases with no gene match: 3. The germline CDR1 and CDR2 sequences are MDHEN and SYDVKM. The CDR3 DNA is TGTGCCAGCAGTTTACGACAGGGGATCCAGCATTTT. It encodes CASSLRQGIQHF.

The J gene is TRBJ2-5, the V gene TRBV2, with TRBD1 matching 7 bases. The CDR3 runs to 15 residues. V was clipped by 6 bases and J by 2 bases; unmatched bases: 9. CDR1 and CDR2 from the germline V gene are SNHLY and FYNNEI. CDR3 bases: TGTGCCAGCAGGGTCGACAGGGTATCACAAGAGACCCAGTACTTC. Encoded protein: CASRVDRVSQETQYF. Full variable domain (remainder filled in from reference TRBV2 and TRBJ2-5): EPEVTQTPSHQVTQMGQEVILRCVPISNHLYFYWYRQILGQKVEFLVSFYNNEISEKSEIFDDQFSVERPDGSNFTLKIRSTKLEDSAMYFCASRVDRVSQETQYFGPGTRLLVL.

V and J are TRBV7-8 and TRBJ1-1; perhaps TRBD1 as D (5 bases). V was pared by 5 bases and J by 6 bases, with 16 bases between. This CDR3 is built from 14 residues. CDR1 is SGHVS, CDR2 FQNEAQ, per germline. The CDR3 DNA sequence: TGTGCCAGCAGCCTCGACAGTGTCTCGTCTGAAGCTTTCTTT. Amino acid sequence: CASSLDSVSSEAFF.

V and J are TRBV2 and TRBJ2-7, with unresolved D. Trimming left V 7 bases short and J 6 bases short, with 10 bases between. Germline loops: CDR1 SNHLY, CDR2 FYNNEI. The CDR3 is 11 amino acids. The CDR3 here is CASTRRAEQYF. As DNA, the CDR3 is TGTGCCAGCACCCGAAGAGCCGAGCAGTACTTC.

The V call is TRBV7-2, the J call TRBJ2-7; TRBD1 agrees at 7 bases. CDR3 length: 17 amino acids. CDR1 and CDR2 from the germline V gene are SGHTA and FQGNSA. With V trimmed by 4 bases and J by 6 bases, 18 bases remained unmatched. The CDR3 is CASSYTPIYPTGSEQYF. For the CDR3, the DNA is TGTGCCAGCAGCTATACGCCCATCTACCCGACAGGGAGCGAGCAGTACTTC.

The chain has TRBV6-2 or TRBV6-3 and TRBJ2-1, with D uncertain. The CDR3 is 11 amino acids. CDR1 is MNHEY, CDR2 SVGEGT, per germline. The V end was cut by 6 bases, the J end by 6 bases, with 6 bases between. CDR3 amino acids: CASSSLNEQFF. The DNA for the CDR3 is TGTGCCAGCAGCTCCCTCAATGAGCAGTTCTTC.

This rearrangement joins TRBV10-3 to TRBJ2-7, with a tentative D call TRBD1 (5 bases). Germline CDR1 reads ENHRY; CDR2 reads SYGVKD. V dropped 6 bases and J dropped 2 bases, with 11 bases sitting between them. The CDR3 runs to 13 residues. The CDR3 DNA is TGTGCCATCAGCACGGACAAGGCCTACGAGCAGTACTTC. It specifies CAISTDKAYEQYF.

The genes are TRBV7-2 and TRBJ2-1; D call uncertain. The V end was cut by 2 bases, the J end by 6 bases, with 8 bases between. The length of the CDR3 is 13 residues. CDR1 and CDR2 (germline): SGHTA, FQGNSA. The CDR3 DNA follows: TGTGCCAGCAGCTTAAGTCTAGTCAATGAGCAGTTCTTC. Its translation: CASSLSLVNEQFF. Full variable domain (outside the CDR3, taken from reference TRBV7-2 and TRBJ2-1): GAGVSQSPSNKVTEKGKDVELRCDPISGHTALYWYRQSLGQGLEFLIYFQGNSAPDKSGLPSDRFSAERTGGSVSTLTIQRTQQEDSAVYLCASSLSLVNEQFFGPGTRLTVL.

V and J are TRBV6-6 and TRBJ2-7; D not resolved. The CDR3 totals 13 residues. The germline CDR1 and CDR2 sequences are MNHNY and SVGAGI (reference sequence). Trimming took 3 bases from V and 4 from J, leaving 10 bases between them. CDR3 nucleotide sequence: TGTGCCAGCAGTTATCGAGTTGCATACGAGCAGTACTTC. Protein: CASSYRVAYEQYF.

The rearrangement links TRBV10-3 to TRBJ1-1; no clear D gene. Germline V gene data show CDR1 as ENHRY and CDR2 as SYGVKD. This CDR3 comprises 12 residues. The ends were cut back, 2 bases at V and 8 bases at J, with 9 bases in the middle. Here the CDR3 DNA reads TGTGCCATCAGTGAGGGGAGGAGGGAAGCTTTCTTT. Its protein is CAISEGRREAFF.

The CDR3 DNA reads TGTGCCAGCAGTCGGGCGGGGGGGGCGTTGTCCTACACAGATACGCAGTATTTT. This codes for CASSRAGGALSYTDTQYF. The chain couples TRBV6-6 to TRBJ2-3, with 9 bases fitting TRBD2. The CDR3 covers 18 residues. CDR1 is MNHNY, CDR2 SVGAGI, per germline (reference sequence). The V segment lost 5 bases and the J segment 2 bases; nucleotides outside the gene matches: 14.